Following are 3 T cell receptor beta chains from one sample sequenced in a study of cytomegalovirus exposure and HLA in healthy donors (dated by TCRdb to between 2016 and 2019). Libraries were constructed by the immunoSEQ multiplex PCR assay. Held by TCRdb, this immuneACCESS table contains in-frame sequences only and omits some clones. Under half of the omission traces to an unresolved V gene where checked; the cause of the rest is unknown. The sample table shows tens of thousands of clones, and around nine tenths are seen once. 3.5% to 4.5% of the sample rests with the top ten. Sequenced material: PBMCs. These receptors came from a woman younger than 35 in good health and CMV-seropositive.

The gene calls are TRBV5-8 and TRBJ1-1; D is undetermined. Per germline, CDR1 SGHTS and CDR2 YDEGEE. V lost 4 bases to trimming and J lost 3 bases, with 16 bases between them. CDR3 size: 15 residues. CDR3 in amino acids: CASSPESPGYTEAFF. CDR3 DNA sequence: TGTGCCAGCAGCCCCGAGTCTCCGGGTTACACTGAAGCTTTCTTT.

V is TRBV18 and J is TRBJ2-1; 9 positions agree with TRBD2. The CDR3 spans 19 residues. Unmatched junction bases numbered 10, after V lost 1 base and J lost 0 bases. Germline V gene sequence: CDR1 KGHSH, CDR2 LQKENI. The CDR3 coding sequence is TGTGCCAGCTCACCACTCCCCCGGACTAGCGCCAACTCCTACAATGAGCAGTTCTTC. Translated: CASSPLPRTSANSYNEQFF.

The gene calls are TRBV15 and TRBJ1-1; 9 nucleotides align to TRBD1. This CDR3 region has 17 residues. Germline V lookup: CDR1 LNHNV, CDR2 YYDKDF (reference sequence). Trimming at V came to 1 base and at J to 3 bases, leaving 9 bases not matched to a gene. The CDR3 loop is CATSRGLRDREDTEAFF. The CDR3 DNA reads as TGTGCCACCAGCAGAGGCCTCCGGGACAGGGAGGACACTGAAGCTTTCTTT.